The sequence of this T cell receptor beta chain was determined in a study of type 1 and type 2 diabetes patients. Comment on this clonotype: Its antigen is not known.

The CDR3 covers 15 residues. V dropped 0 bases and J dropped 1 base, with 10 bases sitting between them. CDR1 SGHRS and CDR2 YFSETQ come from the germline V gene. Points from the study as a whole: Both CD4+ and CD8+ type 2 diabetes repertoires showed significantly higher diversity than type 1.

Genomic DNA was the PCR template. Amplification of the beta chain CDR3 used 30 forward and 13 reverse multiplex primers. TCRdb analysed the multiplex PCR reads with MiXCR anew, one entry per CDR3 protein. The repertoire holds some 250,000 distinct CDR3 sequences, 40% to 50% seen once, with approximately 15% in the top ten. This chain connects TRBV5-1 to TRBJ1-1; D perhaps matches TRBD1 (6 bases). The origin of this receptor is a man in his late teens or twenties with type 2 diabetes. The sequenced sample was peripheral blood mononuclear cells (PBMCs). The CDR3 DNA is TGCGCCAGCAGCTTGGGGGAGGGGGGGAACACTGAAGCTTTCTTT. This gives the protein CASSLGEGGNTEAFF.